This TCR beta chain stems from a study of shared clonotypes between healthy human individuals. Looking at the study overall: Ranging from 18 to 49 in age, donors were two women and three men.

Details on this clone: Antigen unknown.

The assay was immunoSEQ multiplex PCR, and TCRdb's table has in-frame clones only and misses some. The repertoire holds about 490,000 clones, with around four fifths as singletons. There are 14 residues in the CDR3. Germline V gene lookup returns CDR1 SQVTM and CDR2 ANQGSEA. The V gene end was trimmed by 4 bases and the J gene end by 3 bases; junction bases not matched to a gene: 4. General study results and limits: Owing to a small donor count, the genetic and exposure-history diversity represented was limited.

The origin of this receptor is a woman aged 40 to 55 in good health. Some clones in this sample may be carry-over from other donors' samples. The V and J genes are TRBV29-1 and TRBJ1-3; 9 nucleotides match TRBD1. Source material: PBMCs. The CDR3 sequence is CSVAWTGDGNTIYF. In DNA form, the CDR3 reads TGCAGCGTTGCTTGGACAGGGGATGGAAACACCATATATTTT. The full variable domain, rest sourced from reference TRBV29-1 and TRBJ1-3, is SAVISQKPSRDICQRGTSLTIQCQVDSQVTMMFWYRQQPGQSLTLIATANQGSEATYESGFVIDKFPISRPNLTFSTLTVSNMSPEDSSIYLCSVAWTGDGNTIYFGEGSWLTVV.